This record covers a single T cell receptor beta chain. Its antigen remains unidentified. V shed 3 bases and J shed 12 bases, with 12 bases lying between them. This CDR3 region has 12 residues. The germline CDR1 and CDR2 sequences are MRHNA and SNTAGT. The data derive from a study of T cell responses to AZD1222 COVID-19 vaccine. General observations from the study: Regions 160-218 and 743-854 held dominance among vaccine-associated CD4 TCRs, which spanned spike. Among the donors, most were white British and more were female, and clonal diversity was possibly underestimated. Among those given AZD1222, only 6 or 7 were seropositive at baseline. Repertoire collection took place solely once the T cell response had peaked.

This table comes from immunoSEQ multiplex PCR, and its TCRdb copy is limited to in-frame clones, with some not included. This sample has 120,000 or so clones, with about nine tenths found just once. The source material was peripheral blood, sampled on day 0 of AZD1222 vaccination. The chain couples TRBV6-4 to TRBJ2-1; D uncertain. This clonotype originated in an adult in good health. The CDR3 sequence: CASSDIIGMQFF. The CDR3 nucleotides are TGTGCCAGCAGTGATATAATAGGGATGCAGTTCTTC.